This paragraph covers one TCR beta chain sequence. Its antigen is unknown. One base away there is no much larger clone; base qualities are not given. The sample belongs to a study of T cell repertoires in cytomegalovirus infection (dated by TCRdb to the late 2010s). For the wider study: Alongside well-studied HLA-B-restricted epitopes, the peptide stimulations were aimed at recently identified HLA-C-restricted CMV epitopes, whose presentation resists viral immunomodulation. Donor HLA type was relevant to the analysis, because carriage of CMV infection together with the matching HLA type was indicated by public TCR beta signatures. Overall study outcomes, separate from this receptor: Cumulative frequency of public TCR beta family members discriminated carriers of CMV infection plus the relevant HLA type in this cohort and an independent approximately 350-donor cohort. The ex vivo response was dominated by HLA-C-restricted CMV-specific TCR beta clonotypes, which also provided the single most frequent clonotype in two of eight donors.

CDR1 is given as SGHAT and CDR2 as FQDESV, both from the germline V gene (reference sequence). The CDR3, from cysteine to phenylalanine, totals 13 residues. The kept DNA is CDR3 alone, 39 bases in frame from the first base. Deletion took 4 bases off V and 2 bases off J, with a span of 8 bases between the germline ends. The intended sense of this specimen's treatment or condition label: in vitro stimulation with specific CMV peptide epitopes to enrich CMV-specific T cells. TCRdb records Illumina HiSeq 1500 as the sequencer. TCRdb handled the public reads itself, with Q25 trimming in fastp and clone calling in MiXCR, and kept productive beta chains. Rows are combined by CDR3 protein, so each entry shows the most common genes and DNA. This sample is represented by around 200,000 distinct CDR3 sequences; 35% to 40% of them were singletons. 55% to 60% of the sample belongs to the ten largest clones.

The source of this sequence is a human donor in good health (CMV status not recorded). Some clones in this sample may be carry-over from other donors' samples. The rearrangement combines TRBV11-1 with TRBJ1-1, with no reliable assignment of the D segment. Sequencing was performed on CD8+ T cells from cultured PBMCs, taken from culture after CMV antigen stimulation. The DNA sequence reads TGTGCCAGCAGCTATGGACCAAACACTGAAGCTTTCTTT. It translates as CASSYGPNTEAFF.